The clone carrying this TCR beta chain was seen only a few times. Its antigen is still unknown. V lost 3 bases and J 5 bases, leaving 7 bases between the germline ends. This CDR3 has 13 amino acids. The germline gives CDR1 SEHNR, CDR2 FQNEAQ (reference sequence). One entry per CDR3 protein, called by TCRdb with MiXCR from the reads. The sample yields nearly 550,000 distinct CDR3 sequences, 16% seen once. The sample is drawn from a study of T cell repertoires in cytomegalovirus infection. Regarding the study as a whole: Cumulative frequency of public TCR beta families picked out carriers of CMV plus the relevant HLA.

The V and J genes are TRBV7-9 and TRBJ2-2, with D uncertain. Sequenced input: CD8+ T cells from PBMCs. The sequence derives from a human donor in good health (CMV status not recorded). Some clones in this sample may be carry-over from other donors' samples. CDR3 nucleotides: TGTGCCAGCAGCTTTGATAATACCGGGGAGCTGTTTTTT. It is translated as CASSFDNTGELFF.